This T cell receptor (beta chain) appears in the sequencing data of a study of T cell responses to AZD1222 COVID-19 vaccine. Findings and limits, study-wide: The donor group comprised mostly white British people and more females; the analysis possibly underestimated clonal diversity. Reports say nearly half of spike-specific TCRs go after unmutated variant regions.

This CDR3 spans 13 amino acids. V was pared by 5 bases and J by 2 bases, with 10 bases between. Concerning this clone itself: The target antigen is unknown.

The table came from immunoSEQ multiplex PCR; TCRdb's copy has only in-frame clones and leaves some out. The table has 130,000 to 150,000 clones, 80% to 90% seen once; the top ten hold about 1.5%. The starting material was peripheral blood, obtained on day 0 of AZD1222 vaccination. The chain carries TRBV12-3 or TRBV12-4 and TRBJ2-7; weak D call: TRBD2 (5 bases). This TCR was recovered from an adult in good health. CDR3 DNA sequence: TGTGCCAGCAGTCTCCGGGGTACCTACGAGCAGTACTTC. Protein product: CASSLRGTYEQYF.